The 18 T cell receptor beta chains below all came from one sample that was sequenced in a study of T cells after yellow fever vaccination. TCRdb used MiXCR to reprocess the 5' RACE reads, holding one entry per CDR3 protein. The sample includes roughly 260,000 distinct CDR3 sequences, over 10% seen only once; the top ten take 0.4% to 0.55%. Sequenced here: CD4+ T cells sorted from PBMCs, sampled 45 days after the yellow fever booster vaccination. Receptor source: a man aged 25 to 40 who received the YFV17D yellow fever vaccine.

This sequence joins TRBV5-1 and TRBJ2-3; perhaps D is TRBD1 or TRBD2 (5 bases each). Between the trimmed V and J ends, which lost 4 bases and 0 bases, there was a span of 12 bases. CDR1 and CDR2 from the germline V gene are SGHRS and YFSETQ. This CDR3 is 15 amino acids long. For the CDR3, the DNA is TGCGCCAGCAGCCGGGACCTCCCTAGCACAGATACGCAGTATTTT. This codes for CASSRDLPSTDTQYF.

The chain carries TRBV7-2 and TRBJ2-7, with 14 bases aligning to TRBD2. Trimming cost V 5 bases and J 6 bases; bases outside gene matches: 6. Germline values: CDR1 SGHTA, CDR2 FQGNSA. CDR3 size: 15 residues. The CDR3 is CASSRLAGGLFEQYF. The CDR3, as DNA: TGTGCCAGCAGCAGACTAGCGGGAGGGCTTTTCGAGCAGTACTTC.

This clonotype has just a few counts. This rearrangement joins TRBV18 to TRBJ2-6, with 10 bases that match TRBD1. The trim removed 3 bases at V and 2 bases at J, leaving 7 bases unmatched. This CDR3 has 18 amino acids. From germline, CDR1 is KGHSH and CDR2 LQKENI. CDR3 bases: TGTGCCAGCTCACCCTGGACAGGGGGTACAGCTGGGGCCAACGTCCTGACTTTC. Translated, it gives CASSPWTGGTAGANVLTF.

The rearrangement uses TRBV9 and TRBJ2-7, with D possibly being TRBD2 (6 bases). CDR1 is SGDLS, CDR2 YYNGEE, per germline. There are 14 residues in the CDR3. V was pared by 0 bases and J by 2 bases, with 9 bases between. The CDR3 DNA sequence: TGTGCCAGCAGCGTAGGGGGACTGACCTACGAGCAGTACTTC. Its protein is CASSVGGLTYEQYF.

The rearrangement links TRBV20-1 to TRBJ2-7; the match to TRBD2 covers 8 bases. Germline lookup yields CDR1 DFQATT and CDR2 SNEGSKA (reference sequence). The V gene end was trimmed by 0 bases and the J gene end by 3 bases; junction bases not matched to a gene: 7. The CDR3 is 15 amino acids. CDR3 loop: CSARDSSGSNYEQYF. DNA of the CDR3: TGCAGTGCTAGAGATTCCAGCGGGAGTAACTACGAGCAGTACTTC.

In this sample, this clonotype turned up a few times. This chain uses TRBV7-7 with TRBJ1-4; D not resolved. The V gene lost 4 bases and the J gene lost 5 bases, with 11 bases spanning the gap. CDR3 size: 14 residues. CDR1 and CDR2 from the germline V gene are SSHAT and FNYEAQ (reference sequence). CDR3 region: CASSSSPRNEKLFF. The CDR3 DNA is TGTGCCAGCAGCTCTTCCCCCCGGAATGAAAAACTGTTTTTT.

The V gene is TRBV15, the J gene TRBJ2-7, with D unresolved. The germline gives CDR1 LNHNV, CDR2 YYDKDF (reference sequence). V shed 0 bases and J shed 0 bases, with 6 bases lying between them. This CDR3 region has 14 residues. The CDR3 bases are TGTGCCACCAGCAGAGAGCGGAGCTCCTACGAGCAGTACTTC. It translates to CATSRERSSYEQYF.

The rearrangement uses TRBV7-2 and TRBJ2-4; no firm D call. The CDR3 has 14 residues. Trimming stripped 2 bases from V and 5 bases from J, with 10 bases between. Germline-derived CDR1 and CDR2 are SGHTA and FQGNSA. The CDR3 here is CASSLSGLQNIQYF. The CDR3 DNA sequence: TGTGCCAGCAGCTTATCTGGCCTCCAAAACATTCAGTACTTC. Drawing the rest from reference TRBV7-2 and TRBJ2-4, the complete variable domain is GAGVSQSPSNKVTEKGKDVELRCDPISGHTALYWYRQSLGQGLEFLIYFQGNSAPDKSGLPSDRFSAERTGGSVSTLTIQRTQQEDSAVYLCASSLSGLQNIQYFGAGTRLSVL.

This clonotype turned up a few times. The chain uses TRBV4-3 and TRBJ2-3; D ambiguous. Germline loops: CDR1 LGHNA, CDR2 YSLEER. Trimming pared 4 bases from V and 5 bases from J, leaving 13 bases between. The CDR3 runs to 14 residues. In DNA, the CDR3 is TGCGCCAGCAGCCCTAATTCCAACCAAGATACGCAGTATTTT. This gives the protein CASSPNSNQDTQYF.

The table lists this clonotype with many counts. This chain links TRBV5-1 with TRBJ2-3; the D gene is possibly TRBD1 (5 bases). V lost 0 bases and J 6 bases, leaving 11 bases between the germline ends. The CDR3 sequence is 14 residues long. Germline lookup yields CDR1 SGHRS and CDR2 YFSETQ. The CDR3 DNA reads as TGCGCCAGCAGCTTGGGTTCAGGGCAGGATACGCAGTATTTT. It translates to CASSLGSGQDTQYF.

The chain carries TRBV12-3 or TRBV12-4 and TRBJ2-2, with 9 positions matching TRBD1. The trim removed 7 bases at V and 6 bases at J, leaving 6 bases unmatched. The CDR3 is made up of 14 amino acids. CDR3: CASILQGAAGELFF. CDR3 DNA sequence: TGTGCCAGCATCCTACAGGGGGCAGCCGGGGAGCTGTTTTTT.

This chain uses TRBV20-1 with TRBJ2-1; D remains unclear. Germline V gene sequence: CDR1 DFQATT, CDR2 SNEGSKA (reference sequence). The CDR3 runs 16 residues. Trimming took off 0 bases at V and 0 bases at J, with 12 bases between the two ends. CDR3 nucleotides: TGCAGTGCTAGAGACCCTTTGGAGTTCTCCTACAATGAGCAGTTCTTC. Residues: CSARDPLEFSYNEQFF.

V is TRBV7-2 and J is TRBJ2-3; 8 nucleotides line up with TRBD2. V lost 4 bases to trimming and J lost 1 base; unmatched junction nucleotides: 7. This CDR3 has 16 amino acids. From germline, CDR1 is SGHTA and CDR2 FQGNSA. The CDR3 DNA reads as TGTGCCAGCAGCTCCCGGGGGGGAGGCCGCACAGATACGCAGTATTTT. Its translation is CASSSRGGGRTDTQYF.

This clonotype was seen ten or more times. Here the CDR3 DNA reads TGTGCCAGCAGCTTGGTGGAGGGGTTGGCCCAGTACTTC. Translation gives CASSLVEGLAQYF. This chain connects TRBV5-6 to TRBJ2-5; D is possibly TRBD2 (6 bases). This CDR3 region has 13 residues. V was pared by 0 bases and J by 9 bases, with 12 bases between. CDR1 is SGHDT and CDR2 is YYEEEE in the germline V gene.

V and J are TRBV12-3 or TRBV12-4 and TRBJ1-1, with TRBD1 matching over 7 bases. This CDR3 has 12 amino acids. Trimming took 5 bases from V and 6 from J; bases not matched to a gene: 3. The CDR3 region is CASSRTGAEAFF. DNA for the CDR3: TGTGCCAGCAGTCGAACAGGGGCTGAAGCTTTCTTT.

DNA for the CDR3: TGTGCCAGCAGCTTACCCGCAGTTGCTAGCGGGGCCAATGAGCAGTTCTTC. This encodes CASSLPAVASGANEQFF. V gene TRBV7-8 combines with J gene TRBJ2-1; 9 positions match TRBD2. This CDR3 comprises 17 residues. The V gene end was trimmed by 2 bases and the J gene end by 6 bases; junction bases not matched to a gene: 11. The germline gives CDR1 SGHVS, CDR2 FQNEAQ.

Only a few counts were recorded for this clonotype. This chain uses TRBV4-3 with TRBJ2-1, with 8 bases lining up with TRBD2. The germline CDR1 and CDR2 sequences are LGHNA and YSLEER. This CDR3 has 17 amino acids. Trimming removed 4 bases from V and 0 bases from J; junction bases left unmatched: 8. CDR3 sequence: CASSPEPTSGSYNEQFF. The CDR3 bases are TGCGCCAGCAGCCCCGAACCCACTAGCGGCTCCTACAATGAGCAGTTCTTC.

This clonotype was seen repeatedly, ten times or more. The V and J genes are TRBV5-1 and TRBJ1-1; D is ambiguous. Germline V lookup: CDR1 SGHRS, CDR2 YFSETQ. Trimming shortened V by 2 bases and J by 1 base, and 9 bases separated the two germline ends. The CDR3 runs to 14 residues. CDR3 DNA sequence: TGCGCCAGCAGCTTCTCGGGTGGGAACACTGAAGCTTTCTTT. Amino acid sequence: CASSFSGGNTEAFF.